These 17 T cell receptor beta chains share one sample of origin, sequenced in a study of OX40 agonist ivuxolimab in advanced cancers. Method: immunoSEQ multiplex PCR; TCRdb's copy keeps in-frame clones and lacks some. The sample consists of around 82,000 clones, 88% of them appearing once. Sequenced material: CD4+ or CD8+ T cells sorted from blood, taken in a trial of the OX40 agonist ivuxolimab. These receptors all stem from an adult with an advanced solid tumor such as melanoma, head and neck, liver or kidney cancer.

This chain joins TRBV29-1 and TRBJ1-1, with 7 bases matching TRBD1. Germline V gene data show CDR1 as SQVTM and CDR2 as ANQGSEA. V shed 7 bases, J shed 6 bases, and the junction held 8 bases outside the gene matches. The CDR3 spans 12 residues. For the CDR3, the DNA is TGCAGCGGTGAGGGACAGCCAGCTGAAGCTTTCTTT. Amino acid sequence: CSGEGQPAEAFF.

This chain connects TRBV7-3 to TRBJ2-1, with TRBD2 identical over 7 bases. Unmatched junction bases numbered 7, after V lost 2 bases and J lost 12 bases. This CDR3 spans 13 amino acids. CDR1 is SGHTA, CDR2 FQGTGA, per germline. Here the CDR3 DNA reads TGTGCCAGCAGCTTAGAGGGAGGGCCTGGGCAGTTCTTC. It yields the protein CASSLEGGPGQFF.

The chain joins TRBV19 to TRBJ2-7, with unresolved D. Germline values: CDR1 LNHDA, CDR2 SQIVND (reference sequence). V was cut by 0 bases and J by 1 base, with 7 bases left in between. The CDR3 runs 14 residues. The CDR3, as DNA: TGTGCCAGTAGTATAGAATGGCGTTCCTACGAGCAGTACTTC. Its protein product is CASSIEWRSYEQYF.

The genes are TRBV19 and TRBJ2-3, with 7 bases identical to TRBD2. In germline, CDR1 is LNHDA, CDR2 SQIVND (reference sequence). V lost 2 bases, J lost 2 bases, and 1 base stayed unmatched. There are 14 residues in the CDR3. The DNA for the CDR3 is TGTGCCAGTAGTATAACTAGCGACACAGATACGCAGTATTTT. It is translated as CASSITSDTDTQYF.

This clone occurred once. The chain carries TRBV11-2 and TRBJ2-7; TRBD2 matches 11 bases. J gave up 1 base and V 6 bases, and 14 bases lay outside the gene matches. The CDR3 is made up of 18 amino acids. The V gene's germline CDR1 is SGHAT and CDR2 FQNNGV. The CDR3 reads CASRRGLAERVGSYEQYF. CDR3 nucleotide sequence: TGTGCCAGCAGAAGGGGACTAGCGGAGAGGGTCGGGTCCTACGAGCAGTACTTC.

This clone was observed a handful of times. The V gene is TRBV5-6, the J gene TRBJ2-7; unclear D gene. V was pared by 0 bases and J by 3 bases, with 16 bases between. From germline, CDR1 is SGHDT and CDR2 YYEEEE. The CDR3 runs to 16 residues. The CDR3 here is CASSLEGLSDLYEQYF. CDR3 bases: TGTGCCAGCAGCTTGGAAGGCCTGAGCGACCTCTACGAGCAGTACTTC.

The J gene is TRBJ2-1, the V gene TRBV19; D is possibly TRBD1 or TRBD2 (5 bases each). The V end was cut by 2 bases, the J end by 9 bases, with 17 bases between. Germline CDR1 is LNHDA and CDR2 is SQIVND (reference sequence). The CDR3 consists of 15 residues. The CDR3 nucleotides read TGTGCCAGTAGTATAAGTGGGGGTCCGGTGACTGAGCAGTTCTTC. Translation gives CASSISGGPVTEQFF.

The rearrangement joins TRBV18 to TRBJ1-5; D possibly corresponds to TRBD1 (6 bases). Trimming cost V 4 bases and J 5 bases, with 15 bases left between them. CDR1 and CDR2 (germline): KGHSH, LQKENI. CDR3 length: 15 amino acids. CDR3 bases: TGTGCCAGCTCACGCGGGGCAGGGGTTGATCAGCCCCAGCATTTT. Its translation is CASSRGAGVDQPQHF. Drawing the rest from reference TRBV18 and TRBJ1-5, the complete variable domain is NAGVMQNPRHLVRRRGQEARLRCSPMKGHSHVYWYRQLPEEGLKFMVYLQKENIIDESGMPKERFSAEFPKEGPSILRIQQVVRGDSAAYFCASSRGAGVDQPQHFGDGTRLSIL.

This sequence joins TRBV5-6 and TRBJ2-3; 8 bases map to TRBD1. The germline gives CDR1 SGHDT, CDR2 YYEEEE. J was trimmed by 2 bases and V by 4 bases; bases with no gene match: 3. The CDR3 length is 14 residues. CDR3 residues: CASSRTGFTDTQYF. DNA of the CDR3: TGTGCCAGCAGCCGGACAGGGTTCACAGATACGCAGTATTTT.

The chain's CDR3 is CASSPGTAYEQYF. The DNA of the CDR3 is TGTGCCAGCAGTCCCGGGACAGCCTACGAGCAGTACTTC. The J gene is TRBJ2-7, the V gene TRBV6-6, with TRBD1 identical over 7 bases. The CDR3 totals 13 residues. Losses at the gene ends were 5 bases for V and 2 bases for J; bases not matched to a gene: 3. Germline V CDR1 and CDR2: MNHNY, SVGAGI (reference sequence).

The chain uses TRBV4-2 and TRBJ2-1; 7 bases agree with TRBD2. CDR1 and CDR2 from the germline V gene are LGHNA and YNFKEQ. The V segment lost 0 bases and the J segment 0 bases; nucleotides outside the gene matches: 5. There are 17 residues in the CDR3. The CDR3 coding sequence is TGTGCCAGCAGCCAAGATCGACGGGAGGACTCCTACAATGAGCAGTTCTTC. Amino acid sequence: CASSQDRREDSYNEQFF.

This clone came up once. V is TRBV6-5 and J is TRBJ2-3; possible D gene TRBD2, 6 bases. CDR3 length: 14 amino acids. V lost 5 bases, J lost 2 bases, and 11 bases lay in between. Germline CDR1 MNHEY, CDR2 SVGAGI. In DNA, the CDR3 is TGTGCCAGCAGTCCCGGGACTCTCACAGATACGCAGTATTTT. This gives the protein CASSPGTLTDTQYF.

V gene TRBV6-5 combines with J gene TRBJ2-7; the D gene is possibly TRBD1 (6 bases). V lost 6 bases, J lost 3 bases, and 12 bases lay in between. Germline loops: CDR1 MNHEY, CDR2 SVGAGI. This CDR3 region has 13 residues. The CDR3 DNA is TGTGCCAGCAGGAAGAACAGGGACTACGAGCAGTACTTC. Translating it yields CASRKNRDYEQYF.

V usage is TRBV7-3 and J usage is TRBJ2-1; TRBD1 matches at 11 bases. CDR3 length: 15 residues. Germline-derived CDR1 and CDR2 are SGHTA and FQGTGA. The junction had 7 bases not matched to a gene; V was cut back by 4 bases and J by 8 bases. The CDR3 here is CASSSYRTGGDEQFF. The CDR3 nucleotides are TGTGCCAGCAGCTCCTACCGGACAGGGGGCGATGAGCAGTTCTTC.

This sequence joins TRBV11-2 and TRBJ1-1, with a weak D call TRBD1 (5 bases). CDR3 length: 15 amino acids. The ends were cut back, 1 base at V and 4 bases at J, with 13 bases in the middle. Germline assignment: CDR1 SGHAT and CDR2 FQNNGV. CDR3 in amino acids: CASSLVSGGSTEAFF. CDR3 sequence (DNA): TGTGCCAGCAGCTTAGTATCCGGGGGTAGCACTGAAGCTTTCTTT.

The CDR3 coding sequence is TGTGCCAGCAGTCCAGGGGGCGCGAACTATGGCTACACCTTC. This translates into CASSPGGANYGYTF. The chain has TRBV27 and TRBJ1-2, with TRBD1 matching 8 bases. V lost 5 bases and J lost 2; bases outside the gene matches: 4. CDR3 length: 14 residues. Germline CDR1 is MNHEY and CDR2 is SMNVEV (reference sequence).

The rearrangement joins TRBV18 to TRBJ2-5; TRBD2 matches 10 bases. Germline V gene data show CDR1 as KGHSH and CDR2 as LQKENI. With V trimmed by 8 bases and J by 5 bases, 8 bases remained unmatched. There are 14 residues in the CDR3. The CDR3 coding sequence is TGTGCCAGCAGCCTAGCGGGAGATCGGGAGACCCAGTACTTC. Translating gives CASSLAGDRETQYF.